Each of the 19 T cell receptor beta chains below was sequenced from the same sample in a study of beta chain features in type 1 diabetes. The isolated RNA, all of it, was reverse transcribed, so expressed TCRB transcripts were what got sequenced. Profiled with immunoSEQ multiplex PCR; TCRdb holds only in-frame clones, not every one. This sample carries about 620,000 clones, 15% to 17% of them seen once, and the ten largest clones take about 0.086%. Sample: naive CD4+ T cells from blood. The receptors were gathered from a man aged 18 to 30 in good health.

The table lists this clone with a few counts. The rearrangement joins TRBV5-1 to TRBJ1-2; the D gene is possibly TRBD1 (6 bases). Trimming took 4 bases from V and 7 from J, leaving 17 bases between them. The CDR3 is 14 amino acids. Germline-derived CDR1 and CDR2 are SGHRS and YFSETQ. The CDR3 DNA reads as TGCGCCAGCAGCCCCGGGGGCCTGTCGGGTGGCTACACCTTC. Residues: CASSPGGLSGGYTF.

This clone was counted a few times. The chain joins TRBV7-2 to TRBJ2-2, with TRBD2 identical over 9 bases. Germline V gives CDR1 SGHTA, CDR2 FQGNSA. After removal of 5 bases from V and 3 bases from J, the junction contained 10 bases not matched to a gene. This CDR3 has 17 amino acids. CDR3 bases: TGTGCCAGCAGCCGAGGGCTAGCGGGGAGTTACACCGGGGAGCTGTTTTTT. Translating gives CASSRGLAGSYTGELFF.

This clone was detected a few times. The chain links TRBV28 to TRBJ2-7; D gene ambiguous. There are 13 residues in the CDR3. Trimming removed 4 bases at V and 0 bases at J, with 7 bases between. The germline CDR1 and CDR2 sequences are MDHEN and SYDVKM. CDR3 bases: TGTGCCAGCAGTTGGGTTGACTCCTACGAGCAGTACTTC. Its translation is CASSWVDSYEQYF.

This clone has just a few counts. The V call is TRBV7-2, the J call TRBJ2-7, with a weak D call TRBD2 (5 bases). Germline CDR1 SGHTA, CDR2 FQGNSA. The CDR3 has 12 amino acids. Deletions cut 6 bases from V and 1 base from J, with 7 bases between. The CDR3 spells CASSWTSYEQYF. CDR3 coding DNA: TGTGCCAGCAGTTGGACTTCCTACGAGCAGTACTTC. The full variable domain, its missing parts supplied by reference TRBV7-2 and TRBJ2-7, is GAGVSQSPSNKVTEKGKDVELRCDPISGHTALYWYRQSLGQGLEFLIYFQGNSAPDKSGLPSDRFSAERTGGSVSTLTIQRTQQEDSAVYLCASSWTSYEQYFGPGTRLTVT.

This clone was found a few times. The V gene is TRBV9, the J gene TRBJ1-3; D is possibly TRBD1 (6 bases). CDR1 SGDLS and CDR2 YYNGEE come from the germline V gene. V gave up 4 bases and J gave up 0 bases, with 14 bases separating them. The CDR3 has 16 amino acids. The CDR3 sequence: CASSPRGDSSGNTIYF. CDR3 nucleotide sequence: TGTGCCAGCAGCCCGAGGGGGGATTCCTCTGGAAACACCATATATTTT.

The chain couples TRBV30 to TRBJ1-5, with 9 bases fitting TRBD1. The CDR3 is 15 residues long. Germline lookup yields CDR1 GTSNPN and CDR2 SVGIG (reference sequence). After removal of 1 base from V and 7 bases from J, the junction contained 8 bases not matched to a gene. CDR3 nucleotides: TGTGCCTGGAGTGCGGGACAGGGAGAGCACCAGCCCCAGCATTTT. It yields the protein CAWSAGQGEHQPQHF.

A few counts support this clone. V gene TRBV5-4 combines with J gene TRBJ1-1; possibly TRBD1 for D (6 bases). Deletions cut 3 bases from V and 5 bases from J, with 14 bases between. Germline V gives CDR1 SGHNT, CDR2 YYREEE (reference sequence). The CDR3 runs 14 residues. The CDR3 protein is CASSWDILGTEAFF. CDR3 DNA sequence: TGTGCCAGCAGCTGGGACATTTTAGGAACTGAAGCTTTCTTT. Full variable domain (remainder filled in from reference TRBV5-4 and TRBJ1-1): ETGVTQSPTHLIKTRGQQVTLRCSSQSGHNTVSWYQQALGQGPQFIFQYYREEENGRGNFPPRFSGLQFPNYSSELNVNALELDDSALYLCASSWDILGTEAFFGQGTRLTVV.

The CDR3 loop is CASGTAGVRYNEQFF. CDR3 nucleotides: TGTGCCAGTGGGACAGCGGGAGTACGCTACAATGAGCAGTTCTTC. The V gene is TRBV19, the J gene TRBJ2-1, with D possibly TRBD2 on 8 matching bases. V gave up 8 bases and J gave up 3 bases, with 17 bases separating them. The CDR3 loop spans 15 amino acids. The germline V gene encodes CDR1 LNHDA and CDR2 SQIVND (reference sequence).

This clone came up a few times. An end of the junction differs from the germline gene, which may be a read error. This rearrangement joins TRBV9 to TRBJ1-2; D gene ambiguous. The CDR3 covers 12 residues. Looked up from germline, CDR1 is SGDLS and CDR2 is YYNGEE. The CDR3 coding sequence is TGTGCCAGCAGCGTAGCTAACCATGGCTACACCTTC. The encoded protein is CASSVANHGYTF.

Regarding this clone: Other nucleotide sequences from this sample produce the same CDR3. The V and J genes are TRBV18 and TRBJ1-5; no clear D. Germline-derived CDR1 and CDR2 are KGHSH and LQKENI. V lost 1 base, J lost 4 bases, and 5 bases lay in between. The CDR3 loop spans 13 amino acids. CDR3 DNA sequence: TGTGCCAGCTCACCACAGGGAAATCAGCCCCAGCATTTT. This translates into CASSPQGNQPQHF.

The chain joins TRBV7-2 to TRBJ1-4, with TRBD1 matching over 7 bases. Germline V lookup: CDR1 SGHTA, CDR2 FQGNSA. The CDR3 runs to 14 residues. The J segment lost 7 bases and the V segment lost 5 bases, leaving 7 bases of the junction unmatched. The CDR3 coding sequence is TGTGCCAGCAGCCCGACAGGGTTTGGTGAAAAACTGTTTTTT. Translated: CASSPTGFGEKLFF.

The chain carries TRBV2 and TRBJ2-3; TRBD2 aligns across 8 bases. From germline, CDR1 is SNHLY and CDR2 FYNNEI. This CDR3 has 16 residues. Trimming removed 4 bases from V and 1 base from J; junction bases left unmatched: 7. CDR3 sequence: CASSGQGLGGTDTQYF. The CDR3 DNA follows: TGTGCCAGCAGTGGTCAGGGACTAGGCGGCACAGATACGCAGTATTTT.

This clone was counted between two and nine times. The chain couples TRBV6-6 to TRBJ1-2; D is ambiguous. This CDR3 has 14 amino acids. The ends were cut back, 5 bases at V and 4 bases at J, with 14 bases in the middle. The V gene's germline CDR1 is MNHNY and CDR2 SVGAGI (reference sequence). CDR3 sequence reads: CASSPIGSPYGYTF. In DNA, the CDR3 is TGTGCCAGCAGTCCCATAGGCAGCCCCTATGGCTACACCTTC.

The chain combines TRBV2 with TRBJ2-2, with 10 positions matching TRBD2. With V trimmed by 8 bases and J by 2 bases, 5 bases remained unmatched. Per the germline V gene, CDR1 is SNHLY and CDR2 is FYNNEI. The CDR3 is made up of 15 amino acids. This chain's CDR3 is CASATSGENTGELFF. In DNA, the CDR3 is TGTGCCAGCGCAACTAGCGGGGAAAACACCGGGGAGCTGTTTTTT.

The rearrangement joins TRBV9 to TRBJ2-1; D is unclear. CDR3 length: 13 amino acids. Between the trimmed V and J ends, which lost 1 base and 1 base, there was a span of 3 bases. CDR1 SGDLS and CDR2 YYNGEE come from the germline V gene. The CDR3 region has the DNA TGTGCCAGCAGCGTAATGTCCTACAATGAGCAGTTCTTC. It codes for CASSVMSYNEQFF.

The chain is built from TRBV18 and TRBJ2-7; TRBD1 matches 10 bases. V was pared by 4 bases and J by 4 bases, with 7 bases of the junction left unmatched. The CDR3 is 15 amino acids. Germline loops: CDR1 KGHSH, CDR2 LQKENI. The CDR3 DNA reads as TGTGCCAGCTCACAACCCGGGACAGGGGCGTACGAGCAGTACTTC. Protein: CASSQPGTGAYEQYF. Full variable domain (remainder filled in from reference TRBV18 and TRBJ2-7): NAGVMQNPRHLVRRRGQEARLRCSPMKGHSHVYWYRQLPEEGLKFMVYLQKENIIDESGMPKERFSAEFPKEGPSILRIQQVVRGDSAAYFCASSQPGTGAYEQYFGPGTRLTVT.

The chain links TRBV4-3 to TRBJ2-7; TRBD2 aligns across 11 bases. The germline gives CDR1 LGHNA, CDR2 YSLEER. V trimming: 0 bases; J trimming: 6 bases; junction bases outside the gene matches: 1. CDR3 length: 14 amino acids. The CDR3 protein is CASSQEGLAGEQYF. Here the CDR3 DNA reads TGCGCCAGCAGCCAAGAAGGACTAGCGGGCGAGCAGTACTTC.

This clone has only a few counts. The chain is built from TRBV7-3 and TRBJ1-1, with D perhaps matching TRBD1 (5 bases). V was trimmed by 5 bases and J by 6 bases, leaving 13 bases between them. This CDR3 is 13 amino acids long. Germline V gene sequence: CDR1 SGHTA, CDR2 FQGTGA. The DNA for the CDR3 is TGTGCCAGCAGCACCTTGGGGGAGGCTGAAGCTTTCTTT. Its translation is CASSTLGEAEAFF.

The chain couples TRBV27 to TRBJ1-6, with 7 bases that match TRBD1. Germline CDR1 reads MNHEY; CDR2 reads SMNVEV (reference sequence). Germline trimming cut 4 bases from V and 8 bases from J; bases unmatched to any gene: 11. This CDR3 is 16 amino acids long. The CDR3 sequence is CASSSGLSGGYSPLHF. DNA of the CDR3: TGTGCCAGCAGTTCCGGCCTGTCAGGGGGGTATTCACCCCTCCACTTT.